This is a list of T cell receptor beta chains from one sample in a study of T cell responses to AZD1222 COVID-19 vaccine. Assay: immunoSEQ multiplex PCR; the TCRdb copy retains only in-frame clones and omits some. The table lists more than 95,000 clones, approximately 84% of them singletons. The sequences come from peripheral blood, collected on day 0 of AZD1222 vaccination. The receptors stem from an adult in good health. Each CDR3 is given with its conserved first and last residue. D genes are given only for firm matches. Clone size, where shown, is once, few, many, or a class for clones that have expanded.

.,.,TRBV24-1,TRBJ2-5,CATSEGDGETQYF,TGTGCCACCAGTGAGGGGGATGGGGAGACCCAGTACTTC
.,.,TRBV19,TRBJ1-5,CASSKGTPFNQPQHF,TGTGCCAGTAGTAAAGGGACGCCGTTCAATCAGCCCCAGCATTTT
.,.,TRBV5-4,TRBJ1-1,CASSLASGGVNTEAFF,TGTGCCAGCAGCTTGGCTAGCGGGGGTGTGAACACTGAAGCTTTCTTT
.,TRBD2,TRBV4-1,TRBJ2-3,CASSQGSGGAEDTQYF,TGCGCCAGCAGCCAAGGAAGCGGGGGGGCTGAAGATACGCAGTATTTT
.,TRBD1,TRBV6-5,TRBJ1-1,CASSEGADINTEAFF,TGTGCCAGCAGCGAGGGGGCTGACATCAACACTGAAGCTTTCTTT
.,.,TRBV27,TRBJ2-2,CASTKGGGTGELFF,TGTGCCAGCACAAAGGGAGGGGGCACCGGGGAGCTGTTTTTT
.,TRBD1,TRBV19,TRBJ1-4,CASRDRPGEKLFF,TGTGCCAGTAGGGACAGGCCAGGGGAAAAACTGTTTTTT
.,.,TRBV15,TRBJ2-7,CATSRDPLSWNEQYF,TGTGCCACCAGCAGAGATCCCCTCTCGTGGAACGAGCAGTACTTC
.,.,TRBV28,TRBJ2-2,CASRPWGQNTGELFF,TGTGCCAGCAGGCCTTGGGGGCAGAACACCGGGGAGCTGTTTTTT
.,.,TRBV6-5,TRBJ1-2,CASSGVGYTF,TGTGCCAGCAGCGGGGTTGGCTACACCTTC
.,TRBD1,TRBV7-8,TRBJ2-5,CASSLARQGAHLETQYF,TGTGCCAGCAGCTTAGCGCGACAGGGGGCGCATTTGGAGACCCAGTACTTC
.,TRBD1,TRBV10-1,TRBJ2-5,CATEPGQAYQETQYF,TGCGCCACCGAACCTGGACAGGCCTACCAAGAGACCCAGTACTTC
.,.,TRBV20-1,TRBJ1-2,CSSYYGYTF,TGCAGTTCTTACTATGGCTACACCTTC
.,.,TRBV5-1,TRBJ1-1,CASSYSRALNTEAFF,TGCGCCAGCAGCTATTCTCGGGCTTTGAACACTGAAGCTTTCTTT
.,TRBD1,TRBV5-5,TRBJ2-3,CASIRQGILDTQYF,TGTGCCAGCATCCGACAGGGCATTTTAGATACGCAGTATTTT
.,.,TRBV18,TRBJ2-3,CASSPNGPPDTQYF,TGTGCCAGCTCACCTAACGGGCCCCCAGATACGCAGTATTTT
once,.,TRBV4-1,TRBJ2-2,CASSHGHSNTGELFF,TGCGCCAGCAGCCATGGCCATTCGAACACCGGGGAGCTGTTTTTT
.,.,TRBV27,TRBJ1-1,CASSLGGGRKAFF,TGTGCCAGCAGTTTAGGGGGGGGCCGAAAAGCTTTCTTT
.,TRBD1,TRBV6-5,TRBJ2-7,CASSYSWQGAYEQYF,TGTGCCAGCAGTTACTCGTGGCAGGGGGCTTACGAGCAGTACTTC
.,.,TRBV6-4,TRBJ2-1,CARGPSNHYIEQFF,TGTGCCAGAGGGCCTAGCAATCACTACATTGAGCAGTTCTTC
.,TRBD1,TRBV7-9,TRBJ1-2,CASSFVTGDIGYGYTF,TGTGCCAGCAGCTTTGTCACAGGGGACATCGGCTATGGCTACACCTTC
.,TRBD2,TRBV28,TRBJ2-2,CASSRGAGGPPTGELFF,TGTGCCAGCAGTCGTGGAGCGGGGGGGCCTCCCACCGGGGAGCTGTTTTTT
.,.,TRBV7-8,TRBJ1-5,CASSPGLEGMDQPQHF,TGTGCCAGCAGCCCTGGGCTTGAGGGAATGGATCAGCCCCAGCATTTT
.,TRBD1,TRBV5-1,TRBJ1-2,CASSPPTGTGGGYTF,TGCGCCAGCAGCCCCCCCACCGGGACAGGGGGGGGCTACACCTTC
.,.,TRBV6-1,TRBJ2-7,CASSSQGYEQYF,TGTGCCAGCAGTTCACAGGGCTACGAGCAGTACTTC
.,.,TRBV30,TRBJ2-5,CAWTGGETQYF,TGTGCCTGGACAGGGGGGGAAACCCAGTACTTC
.,.,TRBV3-1/TRBV3-2,TRBJ1-2,CASSQGQTYGYTF,TGTGCCAGCAGCCAAGGACAGACCTATGGCTACACCTTC
.,.,TRBV5-4,TRBJ1-1,CASSLVGRMNTEAFF,TGTGCCAGCAGCTTGGTAGGCAGGATGAACACTGAAGCTTTCTTT
.,TRBD1,TRBV7-9,TRBJ2-2,CASSLTGVTIYTGELFF,TGTGCCAGCAGCCTCACAGGGGTGACCATTTACACCGGGGAGCTGTTTTTT
.,.,TRBV28,TRBJ2-7,CASSLWSSGASREQYF,TGTGCCAGCAGTTTATGGTCATCGGGGGCTAGTAGGGAGCAGTACTTC
.,.,TRBV6-1,TRBJ2-3,CASSDQRTDTQYF,TGTGCCAGCAGTGATCAGCGCACAGATACGCAGTATTTT
.,.,TRBV6-5,TRBJ1-4,CASSYPGRTTNEKLFF,TGTGCCAGCAGTTACCCTGGACGTACAACTAATGAAAAACTGTTTTTT
.,.,TRBV11-3,TRBJ2-1,CASSLGRGAYNEQFF,TGTGCCAGCAGCTTGGGTCGGGGGGCTTACAATGAGCAGTTCTTC
.,.,TRBV6-5,TRBJ1-6,CASRRNREAPLHF,TGTGCCAGCAGAAGAAACAGGGAAGCGCCCCTCCACTTT
.,TRBD2,TRBV9,TRBJ2-2,CASSGRGGASGELFF,TGTGCCAGCAGCGGACGCGGGGGGGCCTCCGGGGAGCTGTTTTTT
few,.,TRBV18,TRBJ2-7,CASSPQVGEQYF,TGTGCCAGCTCACCGCAAGTGGGTGAGCAGTACTTC
.,.,TRBV5-4,TRBJ2-7,CASSGEAEESYF,TGTGCCAGCAGCGGGGAAGCGGAGGAATCGTACTTC
once,TRBD1,TRBV29-1,TRBJ2-1,CSVEVRTGYNEQFF,TGCAGCGTTGAAGTGCGGACAGGCTACAATGAGCAGTTCTTC
.,TRBD1,TRBV6-5,TRBJ1-5,CASRTGEEIQPQHF,TGTGCCAGCAGGACAGGGGAGGAGATTCAGCCCCAGCATTTT
once,.,TRBV4-1,TRBJ2-5,CASSQGEGGRETQYF,TGCGCCAGCAGCCAAGGAGAGGGTGGACGGGAGACCCAGTACTTC